In its sample, the clone carrying this TCR beta chain was seen many times. Its antigen is not identified. Sample-barcoded 5' priming and a J-beta primer mix drove a second PCR of about 6 to 12 cycles. One entry per CDR3 protein, called by TCRdb with MiXCR from the 5' RACE reads. In the table there are about 640,000 distinct CDR3 sequences, about 28% of which are singletons. Total RNA was isolated from each sample in quantities of at least 5.5 micrograms. Germline V gene sequence: CDR1 SNHLY, CDR2 FYNNEI. The V and J ends lost 11 bases and 2 bases respectively, with 12 bases between them. The CDR3 loop spans 12 amino acids. These data belong to a study of blood T cells in healthy people across ages. General study results and limits: Observed TCR beta diversity showed a strong correlation with the percentage of naive T cells as measured by flow cytometry. Significant beta diversity loss was already apparent by age approximately 40, declining roughly linearly. Underestimates were what the diversity estimates from one million T cells were considered to be.

The sequenced material came from blood. The clonotype comes from a woman of 80 years or more in good health. The J gene is TRBJ2-5, the V gene TRBV2, with D tentatively TRBD2 (5 bases). The CDR3 DNA reads as TGTGCCCGGGGTCGGTGGCAAGAGACCCAGTACTTC. It is translated as CARGRWQETQYF.